This T cell receptor (beta chain) was retrieved from a study of T cell repertoires in aging, cancer and after chemotherapy. Study information: Over several months to years, re-sampled healthy donor repertoires clearly shared clones.

The template was genomic DNA from peripheral blood, not RNA. A word on this clonotype: Its antigen is not known.

V lost 8 bases, J lost 0 bases, and 11 bases lay in between. This CDR3 region has 14 residues. Germline values: CDR1 ENHRY, CDR2 SYGVKD. Multiplex touch-down PCR with TRB-A/B primers amplified rearranged V-D-J TRB sequences. TCRdb used MiXCR to reprocess the multiplex PCR reads, holding one entry per CDR3 protein. The table lists over 10,000 distinct CDR3 sequences, around 23% of them singletons. General study points: Compared with age-matched healthy donors, untreated hematological or solid cancer patients showed higher blood TCR clonality. In cancer patients, declining TCR diversity with age involved lost richness and lost evenness.

The chain employs TRBV10-3 and TRBJ1-3; D is uncertain. The specimen was blood. The source is a human donor in good health. The chain's CDR3 is CAIGRESSGNTIYF. CDR3 bases: TGTGCCATCGGAAGGGAGTCCTCTGGAAACACCATATATTTT.